The TCR beta chain under discussion was sequenced for a study of cytomegalovirus exposure and HLA in healthy donors. For this clone: The antigen is unknown.

Vbeta (60) and Jbeta (13) primers were used in the PCR. Assay: immunoSEQ multiplex PCR; the TCRdb copy retains only in-frame clones and omits some. The table includes about 89,000 clones, roughly 80% detected once. Study-level results: Listed as cytomegalovirus-associated were 150 or so TCR beta chains.

The CDR3 has 16 amino acids. Sequences were obtained from PBMCs. The sequence was obtained from a man under 40 in good health and CMV-seronegative. The chain is built from TRBV21-1 and TRBJ2-7; the D call TRBD2 from the table was never checked on the DNA. TRBV21-1 is given as a pseudogene. The CDR3 here is CASSKARGERGYEQYF. In DNA form, the CDR3 reads TGTGCCAGCAGCAAAGCGCGGGGGGAACGGGGGTACGAGCAGTACTTC.